The sequence of this T cell receptor (beta chain) was determined in a study of T cell responses to AZD1222 COVID-19 vaccine. Regarding the study as a whole: Baseline seropositives among AZD1222 recipients totaled only six or seven. In a largely white British group with more females than males, clonal diversity was possibly underestimated. At 160-218 and 743-854, vaccine-associated CD4 TCRs were dominant, and they spanned spike.

This CDR3 comprises 17 residues. Germline-derived CDR1 and CDR2 are SGHAT and FQNNGV. V was pared by 3 bases and J by 6 bases, with 10 bases of the junction left unmatched. The repertoire was sequenced with immunoSEQ multiplex PCR; TCRdb's copy has only in-frame clones and lacks some. The sample contains around 120,000 clones, about 93% of which appear only once. As regards this clone: What it binds is unknown.

Sequences were derived from peripheral blood, sampled 28 days after the second AZD1222 dose. This sequence originates from an adult who received the AZD1222 COVID-19 vaccine. The chain carries TRBV11-2 and TRBJ2-3, with 12 bases aligning to TRBD2. CDR3 residues: CASSLGVRLAGGDTQYF. The CDR3 DNA reads as TGTGCCAGCAGCTTGGGCGTCCGGCTAGCGGGGGGGGATACGCAGTATTTT.